The sequence of this T cell receptor (beta chain) was determined in a study of T cell repertoires in cytomegalovirus infection. Study in general: The authors relied on CMV epitopes, both recently identified HLA-C-restricted and well-studied HLA-B-restricted.

TCRdb redid the calling of the reads with MiXCR, one entry per CDR3 protein. The top ten hold around 15% of the sample, which has some 920,000 distinct CDR3 sequences, around a third seen once. A few counts support this clonotype. The antigen is unknown. This sample comprised cultured CD8+ T cells from PBMCs, obtained from culture after CMV antigen stimulation. This TCR came from a human donor in good health (CMV status not recorded). Some clones in this sample may be carry-over from other donors' samples.

CDR3 region: CASSSGIWDRNTDTQYF. CDR3 nucleotides: TGTGCCAGCAGCTCTGGGATTTGGGACAGGAACACAGATACGCAGTATTTT. The chain carries TRBV7-3 and TRBJ2-3; 8 positions agree with TRBD1. This CDR3 region has 17 residues. Unmatched junction bases numbered 11, after V lost 4 bases and J lost 2 bases. Germline V lookup: CDR1 SGHTA, CDR2 FQGTGA.